This TCR beta chain appears in the sequencing data of a study of T cells after yellow fever vaccination. Whole-study results and caveats: Researchers cautioned that FACS-sorted repertoires could harbor abundant clonotypes contaminating from the bulk population. The booster saw the reappearance of most primary-vaccination clones (roughly 96% CD4, 70% to 90% CD8).

This clonotype was counted ten times or more. The antigen is undetermined. 5'RACE template switching produced TCR cDNA carrying a universal primer site and UMIs. TCRdb fed the 5' RACE reads into MiXCR, producing one record per CDR3 protein. The sample includes about 120,000 distinct CDR3 sequences, about 7.8% of them seen just once. The source of this sequence is a man aged 18-30 years who received the YFV17D yellow fever vaccine. Sequenced material: CD4+ T cells sorted from PBMCs, taken approximately 47 days after the first yellow fever vaccination.

The CDR3 is CSAGSTDTQYF. The CDR3 nucleotides read TGCAGCGCCGGGAGCACAGATACGCAGTATTTT. The chain has TRBV29-1 and TRBJ2-3; D is undetermined. Trimming stripped 7 bases from V and 0 bases from J, with 5 bases between. The CDR3 is 11 amino acids. Germline loops: CDR1 SQVTM, CDR2 ANQGSEA.